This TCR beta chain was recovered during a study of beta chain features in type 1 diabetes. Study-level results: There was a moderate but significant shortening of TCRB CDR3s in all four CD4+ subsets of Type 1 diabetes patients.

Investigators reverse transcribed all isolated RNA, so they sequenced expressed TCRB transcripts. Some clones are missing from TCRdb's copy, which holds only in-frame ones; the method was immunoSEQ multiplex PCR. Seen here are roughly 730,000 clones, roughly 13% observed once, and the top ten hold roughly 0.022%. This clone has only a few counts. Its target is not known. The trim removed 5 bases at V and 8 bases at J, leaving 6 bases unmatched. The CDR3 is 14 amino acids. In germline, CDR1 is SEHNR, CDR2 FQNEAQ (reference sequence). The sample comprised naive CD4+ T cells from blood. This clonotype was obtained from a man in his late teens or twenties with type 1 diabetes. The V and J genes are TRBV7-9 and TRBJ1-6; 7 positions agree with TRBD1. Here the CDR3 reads CASSPQGEDSPLHF. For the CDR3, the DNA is TGTGCCAGCAGCCCCCAGGGGGAGGATTCACCCCTCCACTTT.